This TCR beta chain was retrieved from a study of shared clonotypes between healthy human individuals. Broader study findings: The low donor count limited represented genetic and exposure-history diversity. Relative to clonotypes present in all four donors, those not shared had lower generation probabilities.

Each PCR replicate from the sorted subsets contained about 200 ng DNA, which is tens of thousands of T cell genomes. Only in-frame clones appear in the TCRdb table, and some are missing; sequencing was by immunoSEQ multiplex PCR. The sample lists 330,000 or so clones; 74% were seen once. For this clone: No antigen is known for it.

The germline V gene encodes CDR1 SGHDN and CDR2 FVKESK. The length of the CDR3 is 18 residues. J was trimmed by 2 bases and V by 0 bases; bases with no gene match: 7. What was sequenced was memory CD4+ T cells sorted from blood. Indicated subset: CD45RA-negative fraction. The origin of this receptor is a man aged 25 to 40 in good health. V gene TRBV14 combines with J gene TRBJ2-3; the match to TRBD2 covers 11 bases. The CDR3 bases are TGTGCCAGCAGCCAAGATCGAGGTAGCGGGAGGGTCACAGATACGCAGTATTTT. Encoded protein: CASSQDRGSGRVTDTQYF.